The sequence of this TCR beta chain was determined in a study of OX40 agonist ivuxolimab in advanced cancers. Study-wide background: The patients received ivuxolimab by intravenous route every 2 weeks at 0.01 to 10 mg/kg. A diagnosis of hepatocellular carcinoma, melanoma, renal cell or head and neck cancer was present in dose-escalation patients. Findings of the study overall: In a subset of nonresponders, normalized T-cell clonal expansion was also low.

The length of the CDR3 is 14 residues. Trimming cost V 5 bases and J 5 bases, with 14 bases left between them. Germline loops: CDR1 MNHNY, CDR2 SVGAGI (reference sequence). Method: immunoSEQ multiplex PCR; TCRdb's copy keeps in-frame clones and lacks some. The sample comprises 20,000 to 25,000 clones, roughly 78% of which are singletons, and less than 20% rests with the top ten. As regards this clone: The antigen remains unidentified.

The receptor was derived from an adult with an advanced solid tumor such as melanoma, head and neck, liver or kidney cancer. This specimen was CD4+ or CD8+ T cells sorted from blood, taken in a trial of the OX40 agonist ivuxolimab. The rearrangement uses TRBV6-6 and TRBJ2-3; a possible D gene is TRBD2 (5 bases). CDR3 loop: CASSARGPEDTQYF. The CDR3 DNA is TGTGCCAGCAGTGCAAGAGGGCCTGAAGATACGCAGTATTTT.